The 19 T cell receptor beta chains reported below all come from one sample, sequenced in a study of T cells in Graves' hyperthyroidism and ophthalmopathy (dated by TCRdb to the late 2010s). The library was obtained by multiplex PCR. TCRdb shows the sequencer as Illumina HiSeq 2000. Amplification of TCR beta CDR3 regions was carried out from RNA transcripts. The first round of RT-PCR for the TCR CDR3 was performed with the HTBI primer set and the Qiagen OneStep RT-PCR kit. TCRdb cleaned the public reads at Q25 with fastp, built clones with MiXCR and kept in-frame beta chains. Here each entry gathers all rows of one CDR3 protein and keeps the most common genes and DNA. The sample contains a few hundred thousand distinct CDR3 sequences, approximately 44% of them found a single time. The biggest ten clones account for 15% to 20% of the sample. Sequencing was carried out using peripheral blood or thyroid tissue (not recorded which). These receptor sequences come from an adult woman with Graves' disease, either hyperthyroidism or ophthalmopathy (not recorded which).

In regard to this clonotype: One end of the junction is discordant with germline, which a read error may explain. The V and J genes are TRBV20-1 and TRBJ2-7, with TRBD2 matching over 10 bases. CDR1 and CDR2 from the germline V gene are DFQATT and SNEGSKA (reference sequence). CDR3 size: 11 residues. The CDR3 sequence: CSANPSGGIPF. The CDR3 nucleotides read TGCAGTGCTAATCCTAGCGGGGGCATCCCTTTC.

Only one count was recorded for this clonotype. This chain joins TRBV2 and TRBJ1-1; D is uncertain. This CDR3 spans 13 amino acids. Trimming pared 7 bases from V and 0 bases from J, leaving 9 bases between. CDR1 and CDR2 (germline): SNHLY, FYNNEI. The CDR3 reads CASIYEMNTEAFF. The CDR3 DNA reads as TGTGCCAGCATATATGAGATGAACACTGAAGCTTTCTTT.

Many counts were recorded for this clonotype. The chain couples TRBV20-1 to TRBJ1-2; unclear D gene. The length of the CDR3 is 14 residues. Germline V gene lookup returns CDR1 DFQATT and CDR2 SNEGSKA (reference sequence). Trimming removed 5 bases from V and 0 bases from J, with 13 bases in between. CDR3 bases: TGCAGTGCTCGAGTTGTGGGAGCTAACTATGGCTACACCTTC. Protein: CSARVVGANYGYTF.

This chain connects TRBV7-6 to TRBJ1-3; no reliable D call. There are 15 residues in the CDR3. With 1 base removed from V and 3 bases from J, the gap between germline ends came to 10 bases. Germline CDR1 reads SGHVS; CDR2 reads FNYEAQ. In DNA, the CDR3 is TGTGCCAGCAGCTTAGTATCGGGGAATGGAAACACCATATATTTT. Translation: CASSLVSGNGNTIYF.

This clonotype appeared many times. The chain links TRBV20-1 to TRBJ2-3, with D uncertain. V dropped 3 bases and J dropped 0 bases, with 10 bases sitting between them. Germline lookup yields CDR1 DFQATT and CDR2 SNEGSKA (reference sequence). This CDR3 region has 14 residues. CDR3 nucleotides: TGCAGTGCTAGTTCAGGCTCAAGCACAGATACGCAGTATTTT. It specifies CSASSGSSTDTQYF.

V and J are TRBV9 and TRBJ1-4; maybe TRBD1 (5 bases). This CDR3 has 15 amino acids. Trimming pared 1 base from V and 5 bases from J, leaving 12 bases between. CDR1 is SGDLS and CDR2 is YYNGEE in the germline V gene. The CDR3 loop reads CASSVLGRRNEKLFF. The CDR3 region has the DNA TGTGCCAGCAGCGTACTGGGACGTAGAAATGAAAAACTGTTTTTT.

The V and J genes are TRBV20-1 and TRBJ2-1, with 13 bases aligning to TRBD2. The CDR3 runs 12 residues. The V and J ends lost 5 bases and 8 bases, in that order; junction bases with no gene match: 0. Germline assignment: CDR1 DFQATT and CDR2 SNEGSKA (reference sequence). This CDR3 is CSAGTSGDEQFF. CDR3 nucleotide sequence: TGCAGTGCTGGGACTAGCGGGGATGAGCAGTTCTTC.

The chain combines TRBV25-1 with TRBJ2-5, with 7 positions matching TRBD1. Germline values: CDR1 MGHDK, CDR2 SYGVNS. V dropped 6 bases and J dropped 0; count of bases not matched to a gene: 13. The CDR3 contains 17 residues. The CDR3 region is CASSVDPDRPYQETQYF. The CDR3 nucleotides read TGTGCCAGCAGCGTCGATCCGGACAGGCCGTACCAAGAGACCCAGTACTTC.

The chain employs TRBV3-1 and TRBJ2-6, with TRBD2 identical over 8 bases. The CDR3 contains 17 residues. Germline values: CDR1 LGHDT, CDR2 YNNKEL (reference sequence). J was trimmed by 2 bases and V by 7 bases; bases with no gene match: 10. The DNA for the CDR3 is TGTGCCAGCACGCCTTCCACGGGACTAGCTGGGGCCAACGTCCTGACTTTC. This gives the protein CASTPSTGLAGANVLTF.

This clonotype was seen at least ten times. The V gene is TRBV7-8, the J gene TRBJ2-5, with D perhaps assigned TRBD1 or TRBD2 (5 bases each). The CDR3 extends over 16 amino acids. Germline CDR1 SGHVS, CDR2 FQNEAQ. V shed 1 base and J shed 4 bases, with 16 bases lying between them. The CDR3 loop reads CASSLVVGNGGETQYF. The CDR3 DNA sequence: TGTGCCAGCAGCTTAGTAGTCGGCAATGGGGGAGAGACCCAGTACTTC. Full variable domain (outside the CDR3, taken from reference TRBV7-8 and TRBJ2-5): GAGVSQSPRYKVAKRGQDVALRCDPISGHVSLFWYQQALGQGPEFLTYFQNEAQLDKSGLPSDRFFAERPEGSVSTLKIQRTQQEDSAVYLCASSLVVGNGGETQYFGPGTRLLVL.

At least ten counts were recorded for this clonotype. This chain links TRBV4-1 with TRBJ1-2; the D is unclear. Germline CDR1 is MGHRA and CDR2 is YSYEKL. The CDR3 runs to 15 residues. V shed 0 bases and J shed 3 bases, with 11 bases lying between them. The CDR3 here is CASSQEAAAYYGYTF. CDR3 in DNA: TGCGCCAGCAGCCAAGAGGCCGCAGCTTACTATGGCTACACCTTC.

The sample holds many counts of this clonotype. V usage is TRBV19 and J usage is TRBJ1-5; tentative D call: TRBD1 (6 bases). V lost 5 bases to trimming and J lost 2 bases, with 13 bases between them. The CDR3 is made up of 15 amino acids. Germline V lookup: CDR1 LNHDA, CDR2 SQIVND (reference sequence). The CDR3 sequence is CASSSGARGNQPQHF. CDR3 coding DNA: TGTGCCAGTAGTTCGGGGGCGCGGGGCAATCAGCCCCAGCATTTT.

The table lists this clonotype with many counts. The J gene is TRBJ2-7, the V gene TRBV29-1; D gene uncertain. V lost 4 bases and J 3 bases, leaving 7 bases between the germline ends. The CDR3 sequence is 11 residues long. The germline V gene encodes CDR1 SQVTM and CDR2 ANQGSEA. The CDR3 loop reads CSVGLGYEQYF. The CDR3 bases are TGCAGCGTTGGGTTGGGCTACGAGCAGTACTTC.

This clonotype appeared many times. J is TRBJ1-2 and V is TRBV6-1, with unresolved D. Germline-derived CDR1 and CDR2 are MNHNS and SASEGT. This CDR3 has 13 residues. V lost 6 bases, J lost 7 bases, and 15 bases lay in between. CDR3 nucleotides: TGTGCCAGCAGCCCGACGGGGAGCGCTGGCTACACCTTC. Translating gives CASSPTGSAGYTF.

The V and J genes are TRBV7-8 and TRBJ1-1, with TRBD1 matching 9 bases. The CDR3 totals 13 residues. Germline CDR1 is SGHVS and CDR2 is FQNEAQ. With 8 bases clipped from V and 11 bases from J, the junction kept 12 bases outside the gene matches. CDR3 nucleotides: TGTGCCAGCTCATTCCCACAGGGGGCTTTGGCTTTCTTT. It translates to CASSFPQGALAFF.

This clonotype was counted at least ten times. The V and J genes are TRBV6-4 and TRBJ2-2; tentatively, D is TRBD2 (6 bases). The CDR3 is 16 amino acids. The V end was cut by 8 bases, the J end by 0 bases, with 16 bases between. Germline V gives CDR1 MRHNA, CDR2 SNTAGT. The CDR3 protein is CASSPRTNPNTGELFF. CDR3 coding DNA: TGTGCCAGCTCGCCTCGGACTAACCCGAACACCGGGGAGCTGTTTTTT.

This clonotype has at least ten counts. The chain has TRBV19 and TRBJ1-2; no firm D call. The length of the CDR3 is 12 residues. CDR1 LNHDA and CDR2 SQIVND come from the germline V gene (reference sequence). The germline V and J ends were trimmed by 5 bases and 4 bases, with 8 bases remaining between them. The CDR3 DNA reads as TGTGCCAGTAGTGGGGTCTCCTATGGCTACACCTTC. Protein product: CASSGVSYGYTF.

This clonotype was seen many times. V usage is TRBV10-3 and J usage is TRBJ2-7, with D possibly TRBD1 on 6 matching bases. V shed 2 bases and J shed 7 bases, with 9 bases lying between them. The CDR3 runs to 12 residues. CDR1 is ENHRY, CDR2 SYGVKD, per germline. As DNA, the CDR3 is TGTGCCATCAGTGAGAGGCAGGGGGAGCAGTACTTC. It encodes CAISERQGEQYF.

As concerns this clonotype: A read error may be the cause here, since a much bigger clone is one base away. The genes are TRBV2 and TRBJ1-3; D not certain. The germline CDR1 and CDR2 sequences are SNHLY and FYNNEI. V lost 2 bases to trimming and J lost 6 bases, with 11 bases between them. CDR3 size: 14 residues. CDR3 nucleotides: TGTGCCAGCAGTGAACCAAGGACTGAAAACACCATATATTTT. This codes for CASSEPRTENTIYF.